Detailed here is one T cell receptor (beta chain). Antigen: not known. One junction end does not reproduce the germline sequence, and a read error may be involved. TCR beta cDNA came from roughly 0.45 ug total RNA, primed with a constant-region primer. Slightly modified ARM-PCR with three nested multiplex PCR rounds yielded TCR beta libraries. The first two PCR rounds, around 11 cycles each, used TRBV1-TRBV30 forward primers and a C-beta reverse primer. TCRdb reanalysed the multiplex PCR reads using MiXCR and keeps one entry per CDR3 protein. The sample has approximately 190,000 distinct CDR3 sequences; around four fifths are singletons. These data are taken from a study of tumor-infiltrating lymphocytes in primary liver carcinoma. Germline V lookup: CDR1 MNHNY, CDR2 SVGAGI (reference sequence). The CDR3 has 14 amino acids. General study results and limits: The difference in top-250-clone fraction between tumors and blood was significant, favoring tumors (p = 0.039).

Taking about 18-31 mg of unsorted bulk tissue, the authors co-extracted RNA and DNA. V and J are TRBV6-6 and TRBJ1-1, with D perhaps matching TRBD1 (5 bases). The receptor was derived from a man in his forties or fifties with primary liver carcinoma and hepatitis B virus infection. Sequencing was performed on tumor tissue from primary liver carcinoma. The CDR3 is CPRTLRGPNTEAFF. Written as DNA, the CDR3 is TGTCCCAGAACTCTACGGGGCCCTAACACTGAAGCTTTCTTT.